The rows below give T cell receptor beta chains drawn from one sample of a study of long-term antiretroviral therapy in people with HIV. Assay: immunoSEQ multiplex PCR; the TCRdb copy retains only in-frame clones and omits some. Among 20,000 to 25,000 clones, 79% were seen once, and the ten largest hold 9% to 10%. This sample comprised unsorted PBMCs, obtained 1.2 years after starting antiretroviral therapy. The receptors originated from a woman aged 40 to 55 with HIV. Both conserved end residues are part of each CDR3. Each record gives: J gene, D gene, clone size, V gene, CDR3 protein, CDR3 DNA. A D gene is named only where the DNA matches it firmly. Clone size is shown for a subset of rows, as once, few, many or a class of expanded clone.

j_gene: TRBJ1-4; d_gene: -; abundance: -; v_gene: TRBV15; CDR3aa: CATSREGRAISRRIF; CDR3nt: TGTGCCACCAGCAGAGAGGGCAGGGCGATTTCTAGAAGGATTTTT
j_gene: TRBJ2-5; d_gene: TRBD2; abundance: -; v_gene: TRBV15; CDR3aa: CATSRDRASGGPGETQYF; CDR3nt: TGTGCCACCAGCAGAGATCGGGCTAGCGGGGGCCCTGGGGAGACCCAGTACTTC
j_gene: TRBJ2-2; d_gene: -; abundance: once; v_gene: TRBV13; CDR3aa: CASRRGVNTGELFF; CDR3nt: TGTGCCTCCCGGAGGGGGGTGAACACCGGGGAGCTGTTTTTT
j_gene: TRBJ2-1; d_gene: -; abundance: -; v_gene: TRBV2; CDR3aa: CASSPLGRSSYNEQFF; CDR3nt: TGTGCCAGCAGTCCCCTGGGGAGAAGCTCCTACAATGAGCAGTTCTTC
j_gene: TRBJ2-2; d_gene: -; abundance: -; v_gene: TRBV7-2; CDR3aa: CATERAGGMGTGELFF; CDR3nt: TGTGCCACAGAAAGGGCCGGAGGGATGGGGACCGGGGAGCTGTTTTTT
j_gene: TRBJ2-6; d_gene: -; abundance: -; v_gene: TRBV27; CDR3aa: CASSDFTSGANVLTF; CDR3nt: TGTGCCAGCAGTGATTTCACCTCTGGGGCCAACGTCCTGACTTTC
j_gene: TRBJ1-2; d_gene: TRBD1; abundance: -; v_gene: TRBV6-5; CDR3aa: CASSSKTGVYGYTF; CDR3nt: TGTGCCAGCAGTTCCAAGACAGGGGTTTATGGCTACACCTTC
j_gene: TRBJ2-3; d_gene: -; abundance: -; v_gene: TRBV29-1; CDR3aa: CSVPKADTQYF; CDR3nt: TGCAGCGTCCCCAAGGCAGATACGCAGTATTTT
j_gene: TRBJ2-1; d_gene: -; abundance: -; v_gene: TRBV11-2; CDR3aa: CASTQGQGGYNEQFF; CDR3nt: TGTGCCAGCACTCAAGGTCAAGGGGGGTACAATGAGCAGTTCTTC
j_gene: TRBJ1-2; d_gene: -; abundance: -; v_gene: TRBV19; CDR3aa: CASSIDSARADYGYTF; CDR3nt: TGTGCCAGTAGTATAGATTCGGCCAGGGCAGACTATGGCTACACCTTC
j_gene: TRBJ2-5; d_gene: TRBD2; abundance: -; v_gene: TRBV11-2; CDR3aa: CASSLNGGVWETQYF; CDR3nt: TGTGCCAGCAGCTTAAATGGGGGGGTCTGGGAGACCCAGTACTTC
j_gene: TRBJ2-1; d_gene: -; abundance: -; v_gene: TRBV5-5; CDR3aa: CASSYLFGGLDEQFF; CDR3nt: TGTGCCAGCAGCTACTTGTTTGGGGGCTTGGATGAGCAGTTCTTC
j_gene: TRBJ2-7; d_gene: -; abundance: -; v_gene: TRBV19; CDR3aa: CASSMGAGHEQYF; CDR3nt: TGTGCCAGTAGTATGGGGGCAGGGCACGAGCAGTACTTC
j_gene: TRBJ2-7; d_gene: -; abundance: -; v_gene: TRBV19; CDR3aa: CASTKDRTTSYEQYF; CDR3nt: TGTGCCAGTACCAAGGACAGGACTACATCCTACGAGCAGTACTTC
j_gene: TRBJ1-1; d_gene: TRBD1; abundance: -; v_gene: TRBV4-1; CDR3aa: CASSQVAGGNTEAFF; CDR3nt: TGCGCCAGCAGCCAAGTGGCAGGGGGGAACACTGAAGCTTTCTTT
j_gene: TRBJ1-4; d_gene: -; abundance: -; v_gene: TRBV30; CDR3aa: CAWKDWGATNEKLFF; CDR3nt: TGTGCCTGGAAGGACTGGGGGGCAACTAATGAAAAACTGTTTTTT
j_gene: TRBJ2-3; d_gene: -; abundance: -; v_gene: TRBV5-4; CDR3aa: CASSPPQTDTQYF; CDR3nt: TGTGCCAGCAGCCCACCCCAAACAGATACGCAGTATTTT
j_gene: TRBJ1-2; d_gene: -; abundance: few; v_gene: TRBV2; CDR3aa: CASSETPGFEYGYTF; CDR3nt: TGTGCCAGCAGTGAAACCCCGGGCTTCGAGTATGGCTACACCTTC
j_gene: TRBJ1-6; d_gene: -; abundance: -; v_gene: TRBV6-5; CDR3aa: CASREAFGSPLHF; CDR3nt: TGTGCTTCGCGAGAGGCGTTTGGTTCACCCCTCCACTTT
j_gene: TRBJ1-6; d_gene: TRBD1; abundance: -; v_gene: TRBV9; CDR3aa: CASSPWDSYNSPLHF; CDR3nt: TGTGCCAGCAGCCCCTGGGACAGCTATAATTCACCCCTCCACTTT
j_gene: TRBJ2-5; d_gene: TRBD1; abundance: -; v_gene: TRBV5-1; CDR3aa: CASSFQGATETQYF; CDR3nt: TGCGCCAGCAGCTTCCAGGGGGCGACTGAGACCCAGTACTTC
j_gene: TRBJ1-2; d_gene: -; abundance: -; v_gene: TRBV18; CDR3aa: CASSNSPPGGQASYGYTF; CDR3nt: TGTGCCAGCTCAAATTCTCCACCCGGGGGCCAGGCGAGCTATGGCTACACCTTC
j_gene: TRBJ2-1; d_gene: TRBD1; abundance: -; v_gene: TRBV9; CDR3aa: CASSGGQVNEQFF; CDR3nt: TGTGCCAGCAGCGGCGGACAGGTCAATGAGCAGTTCTTC
j_gene: TRBJ1-2; d_gene: -; abundance: -; v_gene: TRBV6-5; CDR3aa: CASSLGREAYGYTF; CDR3nt: TGTGCCAGCAGCCTGGGAAGGGAGGCCTATGGCTACACCTTC
j_gene: TRBJ2-7; d_gene: TRBD1; abundance: -; v_gene: TRBV7-9; CDR3aa: CASSLAPAGGYEQYF; CDR3nt: TGTGCCAGCAGCTTAGCGCCGGCAGGGGGCTACGAGCAGTACTTC
j_gene: TRBJ1-6; d_gene: -; abundance: -; v_gene: TRBV5-8; CDR3aa: CASSLFVQGISPLHF; CDR3nt: TGTGCCAGCAGCTTGTTCGTCCAGGGAATCTCACCCCTCCACTTT
j_gene: TRBJ2-7; d_gene: -; abundance: once; v_gene: TRBV6-6; CDR3aa: CASSYTNTYEQYF; CDR3nt: TGTGCCAGCAGTTACACGAATACCTACGAGCAGTACTTC
j_gene: TRBJ1-5; d_gene: -; abundance: once; v_gene: TRBV7-2; CDR3aa: CASSPMRGGNQPQHF; CDR3nt: TGTGCCAGCAGCCCGATGCGGGGAGGAAATCAGCCCCAGCATTTT
j_gene: TRBJ2-7; d_gene: -; abundance: few; v_gene: TRBV29-1; CDR3aa: CSVEDTYEQYF; CDR3nt: TGCAGCGTTGAGGACACCTACGAGCAGTACTTC
j_gene: TRBJ1-2; d_gene: -; abundance: -; v_gene: TRBV6-5; CDR3aa: CASSYSTGYNYGYTF; CDR3nt: TGTGCCAGCAGTTACTCGACAGGATATAACTATGGCTACACCTTC
j_gene: TRBJ2-5; d_gene: -; abundance: -; v_gene: TRBV6-1; CDR3aa: CASSGGRVGQETQYF; CDR3nt: TGTGCCAGCAGTGGTGGGCGTGTCGGACAAGAGACCCAGTACTTC
j_gene: TRBJ2-3; d_gene: -; abundance: few; v_gene: TRBV14; CDR3aa: CASSLDTDTQYF; CDR3nt: TGTGCCAGCAGCCTCGACACAGATACGCAGTATTTT
j_gene: TRBJ1-1; d_gene: -; abundance: -; v_gene: TRBV19; CDR3aa: CASSMGSTEAFF; CDR3nt: TGTGCCAGTAGTATGGGGTCCACCGAAGCTTTCTTT
j_gene: TRBJ2-7; d_gene: -; abundance: few; v_gene: TRBV5-4; CDR3aa: CAGQKGGSYEQYF; CDR3nt: TGTGCCGGCCAGAAAGGCGGGTCCTACGAGCAGTACTTC
j_gene: TRBJ2-7; d_gene: -; abundance: once; v_gene: TRBV30; CDR3aa: CAWSVGVEQYF; CDR3nt: TGTGCCTGGAGTGTAGGGGTGGAGCAGTACTTC
j_gene: TRBJ2-2; d_gene: TRBD2; abundance: -; v_gene: TRBV5-1; CDR3aa: CASMAGDISTGELFF; CDR3nt: TGCGCCAGCATGGCGGGAGATATCAGCACCGGGGAGCTGTTTTTT
j_gene: TRBJ1-2; d_gene: -; abundance: -; v_gene: TRBV5-4; CDR3aa: CASSLEDGVYGYTF; CDR3nt: TGTGCCAGCAGCTTGGAGGACGGTGTCTATGGCTACACCTTC
j_gene: TRBJ1-5; d_gene: TRBD1; abundance: -; v_gene: TRBV6-6; CDR3aa: CASSSQGEVVRQPQHF; CDR3nt: TGTGCCAGCAGCTCGCAGGGGGAGGTTGTTCGTCAGCCCCAGCATTTT
j_gene: TRBJ1-5; d_gene: TRBD1; abundance: -; v_gene: TRBV5-6; CDR3aa: CASSSSRTGGQPQHF; CDR3nt: TGTGCCAGCAGCTCGAGTAGGACAGGGGGTCAGCCCCAGCATTTT
j_gene: TRBJ1-4; d_gene: TRBD1; abundance: -; v_gene: TRBV12-5; CDR3aa: CASGPGQGSEKLFF; CDR3nt: TGTGCTAGTGGACCGGGACAGGGGTCCGAAAAACTGTTTTTT
j_gene: TRBJ2-7; d_gene: -; abundance: -; v_gene: TRBV11-2; CDR3aa: CASSLATGGYEQYF; CDR3nt: TGTGCCAGCAGCTTAGCGACAGGCGGCTACGAGCAGTACTTC
j_gene: TRBJ2-3; d_gene: -; abundance: -; v_gene: TRBV4-3; CDR3aa: CASSQDSGGTDTQYF; CDR3nt: TGCGCCAGCAGCCAAGACTCCGGGGGCACAGATACGCAGTATTTT